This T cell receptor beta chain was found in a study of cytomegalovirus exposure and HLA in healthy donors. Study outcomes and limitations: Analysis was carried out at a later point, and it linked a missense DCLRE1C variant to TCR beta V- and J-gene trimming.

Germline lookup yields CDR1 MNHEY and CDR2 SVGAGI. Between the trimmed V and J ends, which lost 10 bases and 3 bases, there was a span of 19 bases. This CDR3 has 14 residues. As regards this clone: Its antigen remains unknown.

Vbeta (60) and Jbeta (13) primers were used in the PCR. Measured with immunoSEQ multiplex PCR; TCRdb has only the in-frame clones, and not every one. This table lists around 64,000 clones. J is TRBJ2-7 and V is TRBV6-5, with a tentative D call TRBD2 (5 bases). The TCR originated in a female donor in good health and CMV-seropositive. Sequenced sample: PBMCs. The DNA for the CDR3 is TGTGCCACCCGCCGGGAAATTGCGCTCTACGAGCAGTACTTC. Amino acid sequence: CATRREIALYEQYF.